These 19 T cell receptor beta chains share one sample of origin, sequenced in a study of human versus mouse CDR3 diversity and MHC coevolution. Clones were read by immunoSEQ multiplex PCR, and TCRdb kept only the in-frame ones, dropping some. The repertoire holds tens of thousands of clones, 93% seen once, with more than 1.1% in the top ten. Sequenced: naive CD4+ T cells from blood. As for subset: CD45RO-negative CD62L-positive naive CD4 T cells. These receptors were obtained from a person between 25 and 70 years old in good health.

The V call is TRBV10-3, the J call TRBJ2-7; the D gene is possibly TRBD1 (5 bases). This CDR3 is 15 amino acids long. V was trimmed by 3 bases and J by 3 bases, leaving 15 bases between them. Germline V CDR1 and CDR2: ENHRY, SYGVKD. The CDR3 DNA is TGTGCCATCAGTGAAAGAACAGGCATTTTCTACGAGCAGTACTTC. Translated, it gives CAISERTGIFYEQYF.

CDR3 amino acids: CASSDGGGGELFF. CDR3 nucleotide sequence: TGTGCCAGCAGTGACGGCGGGGGCGGGGAGCTGTTTTTT. The chain is built from TRBV6-4 and TRBJ2-2; 7 nucleotides match TRBD2. V gave up 2 bases and J gave up 7 bases; unmatched junction bases: 1. The CDR3 consists of 13 residues. Germline CDR1 and CDR2: MRHNA and SNTAGT.

V is TRBV7-2 and J is TRBJ2-5, with 8 nucleotides matching TRBD2. The better agreement between TRBJ2-7 and the DNA end casts doubt on the J call. Germline V gene sequence: CDR1 SGHTA, CDR2 FQGNSA. This CDR3 spans 14 amino acids. The CDR3 reads CASSPGLASYEQYF. In nucleotides, the CDR3 is TGTGCCAGCAGCCCTGGACTAGCCTCCTACGAGCAGTACTTC.

The CDR3 spells CASSAPGRYEQYF. The CDR3 DNA sequence: TGTGCCAGCAGTGCCCCAGGTAGATACGAGCAGTACTTC. The V call is TRBV6-5, the J call TRBJ2-7; unclear D gene. This CDR3 has 13 residues. Between the trimmed V and J ends, which lost 5 bases and 4 bases, there was a span of 12 bases. Germline CDR1 MNHEY, CDR2 SVGAGI.

The V and J genes are TRBV30 and TRBJ2-7; no reliable D call. The germline V gene has CDR1 GTSNPN and CDR2 SVGIG (reference sequence). V shed 0 bases and J shed 7 bases, with 16 bases lying between them. This CDR3 has 14 residues. The CDR3 loop reads CAWSVTRFLREQYF. The CDR3 nucleotides read TGTGCCTGGAGTGTAACCAGGTTCTTACGAGAGCAGTACTTC.

The chain is built from TRBV28 and TRBJ2-7, with TRBD1 matching over 10 bases. The CDR3 is 15 residues long. The junction had 8 bases not matched to a gene; V was cut back by 7 bases and J by 2 bases. Germline loops: CDR1 MDHEN, CDR2 SYDVKM. The DNA of the CDR3 is TGTGCCAGCATCGCTCCGGGACAGGGGACCTACGAGCAGTACTTC. Translating it yields CASIAPGQGTYEQYF.

This chain links TRBV18 with TRBJ1-1; D is unclear. The CDR3 extends over 11 amino acids. Germline lookup yields CDR1 KGHSH and CDR2 LQKENI. V lost 6 bases and J 6 bases, leaving 8 bases between the germline ends. Written as DNA, the CDR3 is TGTGCCAGCTCCCTCGAGGCTGAAGCTTTCTTT. It encodes CASSLEAEAFF.

This clone was observed a single time. V is TRBV7-2 and J is TRBJ1-2; the D is unclear. V lost 5 bases and J 8 bases, leaving 15 bases between the germline ends. The CDR3 spans 13 residues. The germline CDR1 and CDR2 sequences are SGHTA and FQGNSA. The CDR3 spells CASSPPPPGGYTF. Written as DNA, the CDR3 is TGTGCCAGCAGCCCCCCCCCACCAGGAGGCTACACCTTC.

V usage is TRBV28 and J usage is TRBJ2-1; D is perhaps TRBD2 (5 bases). The CDR3 extends over 15 amino acids. V lost 3 bases, J lost 6 bases, and 15 bases lay in between. Germline CDR1 is MDHEN and CDR2 is SYDVKM. This chain's CDR3 is CASSLSGTRRNEQFF. The CDR3, as DNA: TGTGCCAGCAGTTTGAGCGGCACCCGGCGCAATGAGCAGTTCTTC.

This chain uses TRBV10-3 with TRBJ2-3, with TRBD2 identical over 7 bases. The CDR3 has 17 residues. The germline V gene has CDR1 ENHRY and CDR2 SYGVKD. Trimming cost V 4 bases and J 4 bases; bases outside gene matches: 14. The DNA of the CDR3 is TGTGCCATCAGTGGGAAAAGCGGGACCCCGGGCCCAGATACGCAGTATTTT. It specifies CAISGKSGTPGPDTQYF.

This sequence joins TRBV29-1 and TRBJ1-1, with D uncertain. CDR3 length: 14 amino acids. CDR1 is SQVTM and CDR2 is ANQGSEA in the germline V gene. Deletions cut 3 bases from V and 6 bases from J, with 17 bases between. The CDR3 loop reads CSVEMRATPPEAFF. CDR3 DNA sequence: TGCAGCGTTGAGATGAGGGCAACTCCTCCTGAAGCTTTCTTT.

J is TRBJ2-1 and V is TRBV5-1, with a possible D match to TRBD2 (5 bases). Germline lookup yields CDR1 SGHRS and CDR2 YFSETQ. This CDR3 has 14 amino acids. Trimming cost V 4 bases and J 6 bases, with 14 bases left between them. The CDR3 sequence: CASSPREGTNEQFF. The CDR3 DNA sequence: TGCGCCAGCAGCCCCCGAGAGGGCACCAATGAGCAGTTCTTC. The full variable domain, rest sourced from reference TRBV5-1 and TRBJ2-1, is KAGVTQTPRYLIKTRGQQVTLSCSPISGHRSVSWYQQTPGQGLQFLFEYFSETQRNKGNFPGRFSGRQFSNSRSEMNVSTLELGDSALYLCASSPREGTNEQFFGPGTRLTVL.

The chain joins TRBV30 to TRBJ1-4, with no clear D. This CDR3 has 14 amino acids. The germline V gene has CDR1 GTSNPN and CDR2 SVGIG (reference sequence). Trimming cost V 2 bases and J 7 bases, with 14 bases left between them. The CDR3 nucleotides are TGTGCCTGGAGTCTACTGAGGTTTCGTGAAAAACTGTTTTTT. The encoded protein is CAWSLLRFREKLFF.

The chain couples TRBV6-6 to TRBJ1-1; weak D call: TRBD1 (6 bases). Germline V CDR1 and CDR2: MNHNY, SVGAGI (reference sequence). The CDR3 sequence is 14 residues long. V was pared by 5 bases and J by 6 bases, with 16 bases between. In DNA, the CDR3 is TGTGCCAGCAGTCCTGCTGGGACACCGCCTGAAGCTTTCTTT. This gives the protein CASSPAGTPPEAFF.

The table lists this clone with a count of one. The chain links TRBV5-4 to TRBJ2-7; 7 bases align to TRBD1. Trimming removed 0 bases from V and 3 bases from J; junction bases left unmatched: 3. CDR3 length: 14 amino acids. Germline CDR1 SGHNT, CDR2 YYREEE (reference sequence). The CDR3 nucleotides are TGTGCCAGCAGCTTGGGTCAGGGGGACTACGAGCAGTACTTC. Translation: CASSLGQGDYEQYF.

This chain joins TRBV28 and TRBJ2-7, with 8 positions matching TRBD1. The CDR3 runs 17 residues. After removal of 5 bases from V and 3 bases from J, the junction contained 15 bases not matched to a gene. The germline V gene has CDR1 MDHEN and CDR2 SYDVKM. The CDR3 here is CASSPSPRQGLDYEQYF. The CDR3 DNA reads TGTGCCAGCAGTCCGAGCCCAAGACAGGGGTTGGACTACGAGCAGTACTTC.

This clone occurred a few times. This chain joins TRBV10-3 and TRBJ1-1, with D perhaps TRBD1 (6 bases). The CDR3 covers 11 residues. CDR1 is ENHRY and CDR2 is SYGVKD in the germline V gene. The V gene lost 11 bases and the J gene lost 8 bases, with 15 bases spanning the gap. CDR3 residues: CASRGVREAFF. For the CDR3, the DNA is TGTGCCTCCAGGGGCGTGCGGGAAGCTTTCTTT.

The chain uses TRBV18 and TRBJ2-1; 8 bases map to TRBD1. There are 13 residues in the CDR3. CDR1 KGHSH and CDR2 LQKENI come from the germline V gene. The V gene end was trimmed by 3 bases and the J gene end by 11 bases; junction bases not matched to a gene: 6. The CDR3 DNA sequence: TGTGCCAGCTCACCGGACAGGGCGGGCCAGCAGTTCTTC. Its translation: CASSPDRAGQQFF.

The rearrangement joins TRBV19 to TRBJ2-2, with D possibly matching TRBD2 (5 bases). CDR1 LNHDA and CDR2 SQIVND come from the germline V gene (reference sequence). The CDR3 runs to 14 residues. The V end was cut by 6 bases, the J end by 5 bases, with 13 bases between. CDR3 sequence reads: CASSFGLLTGELFF. The CDR3 DNA reads TGTGCCAGTAGCTTCGGACTCCTAACCGGGGAGCTGTTTTTT.